This TCR beta chain was retrieved from a study of blood T cell repertoires in COVID-19. Recruitment covered about 26 US areas and drew participants whose ages spanned roughly 18 to 90 years. All recovered Cohort 3 donors got two negative PCRs, got clearance, or saw symptom resolution. Sequencing was performed with immunoSEQ multiplex PCR; in TCRdb, only in-frame clones are kept and a portion is missing. The table includes approximately 200,000 clones, approximately 85% detected once. Source material: PBMCs or T cells enriched from blood (not recorded which). This receptor was identified in a man between 35 and 55 years old who had recovered from COVID-19.

Written as DNA, the CDR3 is TGTGCCAGCGCCTTTACTCAGCGGTACACTGAAGCTTTCTTT. Amino acids: CASAFTQRYTEAFF. V gene TRBV28 combines with J gene TRBJ1-1; no reliable D call. V gave up 8 bases and J gave up 3 bases, with 16 bases separating them. Germline-derived CDR1 and CDR2 are MDHEN and SYDVKM. The CDR3 extends over 14 amino acids.